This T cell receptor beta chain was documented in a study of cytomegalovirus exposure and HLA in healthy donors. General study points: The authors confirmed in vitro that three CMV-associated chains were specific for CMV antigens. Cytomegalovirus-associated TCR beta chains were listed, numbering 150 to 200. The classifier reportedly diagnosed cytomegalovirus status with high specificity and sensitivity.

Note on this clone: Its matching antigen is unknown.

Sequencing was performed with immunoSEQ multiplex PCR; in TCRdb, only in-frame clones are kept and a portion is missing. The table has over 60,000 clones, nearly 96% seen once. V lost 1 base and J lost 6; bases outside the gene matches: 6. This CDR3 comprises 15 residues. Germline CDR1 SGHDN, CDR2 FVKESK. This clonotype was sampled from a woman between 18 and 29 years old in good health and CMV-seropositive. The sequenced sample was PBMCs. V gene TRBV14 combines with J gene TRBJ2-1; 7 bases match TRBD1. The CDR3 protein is CASSQGQGILNEQFF. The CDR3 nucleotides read TGTGCCAGCAGCCAAGGACAGGGTATCCTCAATGAGCAGTTCTTC. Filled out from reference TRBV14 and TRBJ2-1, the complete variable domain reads EAGVTQFPSHSVIEKGQTVTLRCDPISGHDNLYWYRRVMGKEIKFLLHFVKESKQDESGMPNNRFLAERTGGTYSTLKVQPAELEDSGVYFCASSQGQGILNEQFFGPGTRLTVL.